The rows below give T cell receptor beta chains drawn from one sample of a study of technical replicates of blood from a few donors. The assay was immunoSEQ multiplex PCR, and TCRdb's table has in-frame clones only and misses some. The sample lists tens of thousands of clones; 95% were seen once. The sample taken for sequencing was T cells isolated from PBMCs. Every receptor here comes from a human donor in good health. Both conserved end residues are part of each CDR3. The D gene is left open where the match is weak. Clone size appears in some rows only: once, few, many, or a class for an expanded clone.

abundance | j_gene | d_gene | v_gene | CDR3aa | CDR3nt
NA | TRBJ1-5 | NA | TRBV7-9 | CASSLSSGTNNQPQHF | TGTGCCAGCAGCTTATCGTCAGGCACCAACAATCAGCCCCAGCATTTT
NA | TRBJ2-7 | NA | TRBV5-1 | CASSWEGGIYEQYF | TGCGCCAGCAGCTGGGAGGGGGGGATCTACGAGCAGTACTTC
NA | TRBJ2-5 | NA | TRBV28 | CASSPDRSLNGETQYF | TGTGCCAGCAGTCCCGACAGGTCCCTTAACGGTGAGACCCAGTACTTC
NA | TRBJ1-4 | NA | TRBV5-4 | CASSSVTTNEKLFF | TGTGCCAGCAGCTCAGTTACAACTAATGAAAAACTGTTTTTT
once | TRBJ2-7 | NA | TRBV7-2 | CASSHTGQSDHEQYF | TGTGCCAGCAGCCACACCGGACAGTCGGACCACGAGCAGTACTTC
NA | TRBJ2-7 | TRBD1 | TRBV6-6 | CASRPGTGSSYEQYF | TGTGCCAGCAGGCCCGGGACAGGGAGTTCCTACGAGCAGTACTTC
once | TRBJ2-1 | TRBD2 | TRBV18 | CASSVPTSFRTRDNEQFF | TGTGCCAGCTCAGTGCCGACTAGCTTCAGGACCAGGGACAATGAGCAGTTCTTC
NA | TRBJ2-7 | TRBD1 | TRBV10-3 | CANGQGFNDEQYF | TGTGCCAATGGACAGGGGTTTAACGACGAGCAGTACTTC
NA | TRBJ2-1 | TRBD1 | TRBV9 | CASSPTSLSGTGNNEQFF | TGTGCCAGCAGCCCCACGTCCCTATCCGGGACAGGGAACAATGAGCAGTTCTTC
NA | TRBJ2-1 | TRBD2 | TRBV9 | CASSPGLAVNEQFF | TGTGCCAGCAGCCCGGGACTAGCGGTCAATGAGCAGTTCTTC
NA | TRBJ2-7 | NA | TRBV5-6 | CASSRPRGPPYEQYF | TGTGCCAGCAGCCGGCCCAGGGGCCCCCCCTACGAGCAGTACTTC
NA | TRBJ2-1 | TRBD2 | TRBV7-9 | CASNDGTSRNEQFF | TGTGCCAGCAACGACGGGACTAGCAGGAATGAGCAGTTCTTC
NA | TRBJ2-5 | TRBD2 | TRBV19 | CASSIVPSSGGETQYF | TGTGCCAGTAGTATAGTTCCCTCATCGGGGGGAGAGACCCAGTACTTC
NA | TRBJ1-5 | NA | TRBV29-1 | CSVGSDSNQPQHF | TGCAGCGTTGGCTCAGATAGCAATCAGCCCCAGCATTTT
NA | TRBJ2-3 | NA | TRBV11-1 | CASSPVLDTQYF | TGTGCCAGCAGCCCCGTCTTAGATACGCAGTATTTT
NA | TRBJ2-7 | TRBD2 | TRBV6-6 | CASSSGLAGHEQYF | TGTGCCAGCAGTTCGGGACTAGCGGGGCACGAGCAGTACTTC
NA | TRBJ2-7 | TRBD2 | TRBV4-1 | CASGQIAGNSYEQYF | TGCGCCAGCGGTCAAATAGCGGGCAACTCCTACGAGCAGTACTTC
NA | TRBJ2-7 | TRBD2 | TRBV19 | CASSIATAGYEQYF | TGTGCCAGTAGTATCGCGACAGCGGGGTACGAGCAGTACTTC
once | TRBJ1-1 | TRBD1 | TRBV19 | CASRSQGAVRTEAFF | TGTGCCAGTAGATCTCAGGGGGCTGTTCGTACTGAAGCTTTCTTT
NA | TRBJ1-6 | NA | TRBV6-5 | CASSSPRQNSPLHF | TGTGCCAGCAGTTCCCCGCGACAGAATTCACCCCTCCACTTT
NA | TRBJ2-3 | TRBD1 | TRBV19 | CASSIDRLGTGVLTDTQYF | TGTGCCAGTAGTATAGATCGGCTCGGGACAGGGGTCCTCACAGATACGCAGTATTTT
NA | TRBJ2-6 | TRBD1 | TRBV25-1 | CASSPLAGGPSGANVLTF | TGTGCCAGCAGTCCTCTCGCAGGGGGCCCCTCTGGGGCCAACGTCCTGACTTTC
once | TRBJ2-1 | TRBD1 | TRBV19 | CASSMWGQGYNEQFF | TGTGCCAGTAGTATGTGGGGACAGGGATACAATGAGCAGTTCTTC
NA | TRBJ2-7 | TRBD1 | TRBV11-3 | CASSPPAGQGNYEQYF | TGTGCCAGCAGCCCTCCCGCGGGACAGGGAAACTACGAGCAGTACTTC
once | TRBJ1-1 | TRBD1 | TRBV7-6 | CASSGTANTEAFF | TGTGCCAGCAGCGGGACAGCGAACACTGAAGCTTTCTTT
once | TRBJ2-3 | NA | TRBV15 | CATSRQGPSTDTQYF | TGTGCCACCAGCAGACAGGGGCCGAGCACAGATACGCAGTATTTT
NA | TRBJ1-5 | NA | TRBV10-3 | CAISESGGQPQHF | TGTGCCATCAGTGAGTCGGGGGGTCAGCCCCAGCATTTT
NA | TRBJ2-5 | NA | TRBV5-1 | CASSPLGGSQETQYF | TGCGCCAGCAGCCCCCTGGGGGGATCCCAAGAGACCCAGTACTTC
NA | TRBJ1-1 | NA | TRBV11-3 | CASSIEAFF | TGTGCCAGCAGCATAGAAGCTTTCTTT
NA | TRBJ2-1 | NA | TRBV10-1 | CASSESVFNEQFF | TGCGCCAGCAGTGAGTCTGTCTTCAATGAGCAGTTCTTC
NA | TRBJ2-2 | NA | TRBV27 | CASSLGRDIGELFF | TGTGCCAGCAGTTTAGGCAGGGATATCGGGGAGCTGTTTTTT
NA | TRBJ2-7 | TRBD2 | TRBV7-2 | CASSRASGAYEQYF | TGTGCCAGCAGCAGGGCTAGCGGAGCCTACGAGCAGTACTTC
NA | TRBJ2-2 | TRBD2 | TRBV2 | CASSFTVALAGGELFF | TGTGCCAGCAGCTTTACAGTTGCACTAGCGGGCGGGGAGCTGTTTTTT
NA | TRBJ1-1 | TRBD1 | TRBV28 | CASSLYRQGGTEAFF | TGTGCCAGCAGTCTTTACCGACAGGGGGGGACTGAAGCTTTCTTT
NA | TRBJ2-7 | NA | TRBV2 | CASSDYVGGSPYEQYF | TGTGCCAGCAGTGACTACGTAGGGGGATCTCCCTACGAGCAGTACTTC
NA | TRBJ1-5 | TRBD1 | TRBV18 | CASSPDREDQPQHF | TGTGCCAGCTCACCGGACAGGGAGGATCAGCCCCAGCATTTT
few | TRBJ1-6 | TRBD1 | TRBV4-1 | CASSQEGLRQGSPLHF | TGCGCCAGCAGCCAAGAAGGGTTGAGACAGGGATCACCCCTCCACTTT
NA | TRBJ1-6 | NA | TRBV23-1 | CASSSVAGVSPLHF | TGCGCCAGCAGCTCGGTCGCAGGGGTTTCACCCCTCCACTTT
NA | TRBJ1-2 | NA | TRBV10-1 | CASSDLNYGYTF | TGCGCCAGCAGTGATCTTAACTATGGCTACACCTTC
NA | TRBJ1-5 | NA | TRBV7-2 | CASSFTQVSNQPQHF | TGTGCCAGCAGCTTTACACAGGTTAGCAATCAGCCCCAGCATTTT
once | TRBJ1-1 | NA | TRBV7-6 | CASGDGKPAGAFF | TGTGCCAGCGGTGACGGAAAACCAGCGGGGGCTTTCTTT
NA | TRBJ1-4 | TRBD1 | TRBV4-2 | CASSDTDRGGRFNEKLFF | TGTGCCAGCAGCGACACGGACAGGGGGGGTCGGTTTAATGAAAAACTGTTTTTT
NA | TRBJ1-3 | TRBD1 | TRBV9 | CASSVDLGQGGNTIYF | TGTGCCAGCAGCGTAGACCTGGGACAGGGAGGAAACACCATATATTTT
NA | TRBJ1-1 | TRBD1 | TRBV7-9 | CASGQGNTEAFF | TGTGCCAGTGGACAGGGCAACACTGAAGCTTTCTTT
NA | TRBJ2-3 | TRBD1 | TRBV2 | CASSGQGFPDTQYF | TGTGCCAGCTCGGGACAGGGGTTTCCAGATACGCAGTATTTT
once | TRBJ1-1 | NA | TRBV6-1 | CASTPLVGMNTEAFF | TGTGCCAGCACCCCCCTCGTCGGGATGAACACTGAAGCTTTCTTT